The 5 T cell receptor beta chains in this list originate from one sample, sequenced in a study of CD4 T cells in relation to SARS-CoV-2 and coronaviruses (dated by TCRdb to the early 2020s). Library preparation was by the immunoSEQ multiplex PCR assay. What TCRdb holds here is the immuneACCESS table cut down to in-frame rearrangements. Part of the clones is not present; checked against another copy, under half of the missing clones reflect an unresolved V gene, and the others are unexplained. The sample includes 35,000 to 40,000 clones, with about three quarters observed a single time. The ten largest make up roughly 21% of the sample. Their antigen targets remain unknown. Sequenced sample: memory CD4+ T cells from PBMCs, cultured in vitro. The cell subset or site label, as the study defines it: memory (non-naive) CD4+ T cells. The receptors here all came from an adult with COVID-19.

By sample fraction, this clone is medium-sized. CDR3 amino acids: CASRQGYNEQFF. In DNA form, the CDR3 reads TGTGCCAGCAGACAGGGCTACAATGAGCAGTTCTTC. J is TRBJ2-1 and V is TRBV12-1; the table gives TRBD1 as D, unverified against the DNA. TRBV12-1 constitutes a pseudogene. CDR3 length: 12 amino acids.

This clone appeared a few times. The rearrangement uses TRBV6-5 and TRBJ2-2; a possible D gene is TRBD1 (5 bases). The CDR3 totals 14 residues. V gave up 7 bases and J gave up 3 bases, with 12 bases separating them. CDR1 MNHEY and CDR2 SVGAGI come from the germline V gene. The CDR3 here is CASIPRADTGELFF. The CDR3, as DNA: TGTGCCAGCATACCCAGGGCTGACACCGGGGAGCTGTTTTTT.

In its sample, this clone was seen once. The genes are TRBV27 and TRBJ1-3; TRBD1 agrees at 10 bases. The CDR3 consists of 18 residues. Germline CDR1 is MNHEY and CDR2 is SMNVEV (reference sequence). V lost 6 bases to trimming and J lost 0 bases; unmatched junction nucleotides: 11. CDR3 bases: TGTGCCAGCAGACCCACGGGACAGGGGCACTACTCTGGAAACACCATATATTTT. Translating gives CASRPTGQGHYSGNTIYF.

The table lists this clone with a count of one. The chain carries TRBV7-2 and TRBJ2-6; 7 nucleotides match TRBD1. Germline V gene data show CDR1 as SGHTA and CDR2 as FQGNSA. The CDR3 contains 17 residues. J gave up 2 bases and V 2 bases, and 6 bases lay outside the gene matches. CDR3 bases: TGTGCCAGCAGCTTAACACAGGGGCAAGCTGGGGCCAACGTCCTGACTTTC. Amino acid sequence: CASSLTQGQAGANVLTF.

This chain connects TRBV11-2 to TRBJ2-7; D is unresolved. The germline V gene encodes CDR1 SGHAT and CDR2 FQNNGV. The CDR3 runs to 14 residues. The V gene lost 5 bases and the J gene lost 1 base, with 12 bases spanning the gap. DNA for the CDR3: TGTGCCAGCAGCCCCGGGTTTATTTCCTACGAGCAGTACTTC. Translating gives CASSPGFISYEQYF.